This T cell receptor beta chain derives from a study of CD8 T cells in Susac syndrome. RNA was extracted with the RNeasy kit, and a quantity of 0.5 to 1 ug was reverse transcribed using random hexamers. Amplification of TCR beta CDR3 used immunoSEQ multiplex PCR across 54 Vbeta and 13 Jbeta. TCRdb re-analysed the immunoSEQ multiplex PCR reads in MiXCR, keeping a single row per CDR3 protein. The sample has about 280,000 distinct CDR3 sequences, roughly 84% seen once. CDR1 and CDR2 from the germline V gene are LGHDT and YNNKEL (reference sequence). CDR3 length equals 19 residues. With 0 bases clipped from V and 4 bases from J, the junction kept 14 bases outside the gene matches.

The source material was CD8+ T cells from PBMCs. The TCR was taken from a human donor with multiple sclerosis. The V gene is TRBV3-1, the J gene TRBJ2-3; TRBD2 agrees at 9 bases. The CDR3 region is CASSQDWIAGEGEADTQYF. CDR3 in DNA: TGTGCCAGCAGCCAAGATTGGATAGCGGGAGAAGGAGAGGCAGATACGCAGTATTTT.